Sequencing of this T cell receptor beta chain was carried out in a study of T cell changes during pregnancy in multiple sclerosis. TCRdb's table, derived via immunoSEQ multiplex PCR, lists solely in-frame clones and lacks some. The sample includes about 92,000 clones, around 94% of them seen just once. Germline loops: CDR1 SGHVS, CDR2 FNYEAQ. This CDR3 spans 14 amino acids. V lost 5 bases to trimming and J lost 7 bases, with 17 bases between them. This clone turned up a few times. The sequence derives from a female donor with multiple sclerosis, enrolled in a pregnancy study. Here the sequenced sample was peripheral blood, taken in the first trimester of pregnancy. The rearrangement links TRBV7-6 to TRBJ1-1; D is uncertain. The CDR3 sequence: CASSAAGGRSEAFF. CDR3 nucleotides: TGTGCCAGCAGCGCCGCAGGCGGGCGGAGTGAAGCTTTCTTT.